Sequencing of this T cell receptor (beta chain) was carried out in a study of blood T cell repertoires in COVID-19. Whole-study context: Sites across the United States, Italy and Spain contributed samples from acute and convalescent COVID-19. PBMCs, B-cell-depleted T cells, or T cells were the source of the cDNA or gDNA that made up the material.

Here immunoSEQ multiplex PCR was the method, and the copy in TCRdb shows in-frame clones only, minus some. The sample carries around 470,000 clones, 80% to 90% recorded once. This CDR3 has 16 residues. Germline values: CDR1 SGDLS, CDR2 YYNGEE. Trimming at V came to 4 bases and at J to 4 bases, leaving 7 bases not matched to a gene. Seattle participants joined during active infection and were tracked over time. J is TRBJ2-3 and V is TRBV9; 12 bases are a match to TRBD2. This sequence was found in a man younger than 35 with COVID-19, enrolled during active disease. The specimen sequenced was peripheral blood. CDR3 sequence (DNA): TGTGCCAGCAGCCTACGGACTAGCGGGACGGCAGATACGCAGTATTTT. It is translated as CASSLRTSGTADTQYF.